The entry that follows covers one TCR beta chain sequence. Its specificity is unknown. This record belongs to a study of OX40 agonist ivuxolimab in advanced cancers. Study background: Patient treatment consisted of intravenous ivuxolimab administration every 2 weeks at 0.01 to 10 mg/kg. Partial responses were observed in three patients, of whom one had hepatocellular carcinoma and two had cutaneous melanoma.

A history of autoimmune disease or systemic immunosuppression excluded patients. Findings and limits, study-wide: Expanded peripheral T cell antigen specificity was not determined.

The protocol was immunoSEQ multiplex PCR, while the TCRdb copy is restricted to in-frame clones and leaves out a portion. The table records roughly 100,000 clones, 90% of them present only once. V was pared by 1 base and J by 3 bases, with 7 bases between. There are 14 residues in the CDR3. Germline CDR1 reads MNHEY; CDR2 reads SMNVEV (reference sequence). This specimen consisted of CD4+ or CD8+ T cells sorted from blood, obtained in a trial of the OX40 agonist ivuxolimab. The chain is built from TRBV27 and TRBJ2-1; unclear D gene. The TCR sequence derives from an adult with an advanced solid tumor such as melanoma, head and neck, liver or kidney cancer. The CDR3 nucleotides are TGTGCCAGCAGTTTATTTCCGAACTACAATGAGCAGTTCTTC. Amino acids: CASSLFPNYNEQFF.